This T cell receptor (beta chain) was sequenced in a study of metastatic and nonmetastatic thyroid tumors. For the study at large: Repertoires from malignant and benign thyroid patients were compared across blood and tumor or nodule tissue.

Study processing details: The distant-metastasis classifier for papillary thyroid cancer was built from CDR3 differences across clinicopathological groups. With MiXCR, TCRdb called clones anew from the PCR reads. TCRdb, not the authors, supplied the V and J calls. The repertoire has approximately 34,000 clones, approximately 20% of them found once; the top ten carry 10%. In its sample, this clone was seen many times. Its cognate antigen is unknown. Regarding the study as a whole: The study reportedly found significantly higher TCR beta diversity in malignant thyroid tumors than benign nodules, in blood and tumor.

Patients were all untreated before their thyroid surgery. CDR1 and CDR2 from the germline V gene are ENHRY and SYGVKD. The CDR3 runs to 14 residues. The V segment lost 6 bases and the J segment 5 bases; nucleotides outside the gene matches: 8. Material for sequencing was blood. V and J are TRBV10-3 and TRBJ1-1; TRBD1 matches at 8 bases. The receptor was derived from a female donor with papillary thyroid cancer or a benign thyroid nodule (not recorded which). Some clones in this sample may be carry-over from other donors' samples. The CDR3 is CAISLQGVETEAFF. CDR3 coding DNA: TGTGCCATCAGCCTACAGGGGGTAGAAACTGAAGCTTTCTTT.